This TCR beta chain was profiled in a study of shared clonotypes between healthy human individuals (dated by TCRdb to the early 2020s). A note on the overall study: A few men and two women, aged 18 to 49 years, made up the cohort. For each donor, CD4 naive and CD4 memory were each run on three plates, CD8 naive on two plates, and CD8 memory on one plate. To estimate repertoire size and how much clonotype sharing occurs between individuals, the study deeply sequenced the blood TCR repertoires of several healthy adults. To increase sequencing depth and limit assay-specific biases, TCR repertoire library preparation and sequencing were carried out by different laboratories using diverse techniques. Each donor's leukapheresis produced roughly between roughly 0.85 and 10 billion PBMCs. Points the paper makes about the study in general: Estimated clonotype richness was generally larger for naive than for memory subsets. Compared with non-shared clonotypes, clonotypes shared by all four sorted-subset donors had higher generation probabilities. Because the study included only a small number of donors, the genetic and exposure-history diversity represented was limited. Pairwise subsampling led to the expectation that sequencing depth would affect the degree of clonotype sharing among donors. Across a few donors, around 5% of naive CD4, 3% to 4% of naive CD8, under 2.5% of memory CD4, and approximately 0.42% of memory CD8 clonotypes were shared. Even with the large sequencing depth, rarefaction of the sorted-subset datasets indicated that sequencing was incomplete. Sampling was limited to blood, and TCR repertoires in tissue likely differ from TCR repertoires in blood.

The CDR3, cysteine through phenylalanine, is 14 amino acids long. Left in the record is the CDR3 DNA by itself, 42 bases read in frame from the first base. The germline V gene sets CDR1 to LGHNA and CDR2 to YSLEER. Trimming at the junction amounts to 0 bases on V and 2 bases on J, and the germline ends lie 8 bases apart. Using the deep immunoSEQ assay, multiplex PCR amplified TCR CDR3 regions from genomic DNA. For each cell subset, the extracted genomic DNA was distributed evenly across all wells of several immunoSEQ 96-well plates, and each plate served as one replicate. For sorted subsets, roughly 200 ng of genomic DNA, equivalent to 30,000 or so T cell genomes, went into each replicate PCR. Purified libraries were quantified with a Qubit 3.0 fluorometer, sized on a Bioanalyzer 2100, and re-quantified with the KAPA Library Quantification kit. Every immunoSEQ 96-well plate was sequenced on a separate single-read 150-cycle Illumina NextSeq 550 flow cell. The paper's processing steps were these. Because only junctional sequences without quality scores were contained in the immunoSEQ output, filtering matching that applied to full-length reads could not be performed. Sequences were annotated with PyIR, a Python wrapper for IgBLAST v1.9, using IMGT germline references to assign V/J genes and CDR3. Reads were removed for weak V/J assignments (E-value above 1e-6), missing CDR3, stop codons, out-of-frame junctions, or ambiguous translated residues. V3J clonotypes were defined by identical inferred V gene, J gene, and CDR3 amino acid sequence. The percentage overlap between two repertoires was calculated by dividing the number of shared unique clonotypes by the size of the smaller repertoire. Richness of each repertoire was evaluated using RTK rarefaction, the Chao1 estimator, and Recon v2.1 estimates of unobserved clonotypes. For all TCRbeta clonotypes obtained by the gDNA method from a few donors, generation probabilities were computed with OLGA. This is the immuneACCESS table as TCRdb keeps it, with only in-frame sequences that have V and J called. A part of the clones is gone; compared with another copy, unresolved V genes explain less than half, and the rest is unexplained. The DNA was the basis for D and trimming; V, J and clone size are from that table. Counted in this sample were some 2,000,000 clones; just under 95% of them appeared once. Roughly 1% of the sample is taken by the ten largest.

CD8 naive samples were obtained by positive selection for CCR7 among CD45RO-negative cells, yielding a CD45RA+CCR7+ population from which TemRA cells were excluded. Donors were healthy HIV-negative adults with no recently reported acute infections or vaccinations. Every donor was a Caucasian adult residing in Nashville, Tennessee, USA. After blood collection by leukapheresis, PBMCs were isolated using Ficoll-Histopaque density gradient centrifugation and then cryopreserved in the vapor phase of liquid nitrogen. Analytical flow cytometry was used to check the purity and quantity of every magnetically sorted T cell population. Each sorted fraction had its genomic DNA isolated and then quantified by UV absorbance on a Nanodrop 2000c. Concerning this clone: It has no known antigen specificity. One base away there is no much larger clone; base qualities are not given. Other DNA sequences from this sample encode an identical CDR3 as well.

Sequencing was done on a sample of naive CD8+ T cells sorted from blood. The cell subset or site label on this specimen signifies: CD45RA+CCR7+. The receptor comes from a man aged 18 to 30 in good health. The chain is encoded by TRBV4-3 joined to TRBJ2-7, with the D gene uncertain. Read as DNA, the sequence is TGCGCCAGCAGCCAAGATTTAGGTGCCTACGAGCAGTACTTC. The encoded protein is CASSQDLGAYEQYF.